Listed below are T cell receptor beta chains from one sample, sequenced in a study of beta chain features in type 1 diabetes. TCRdb's table, derived via immunoSEQ multiplex PCR, lists solely in-frame clones and lacks some. Of about 230,000 clones in the sample, 16% were seen once. Sequenced input: naive CD4+ T cells from blood. The receptors were gathered from a man aged 25-45 years with type 1 diabetes. Both conserved end residues are part of each CDR3. A D gene is named only where the DNA matches it firmly.

TRBV10-3	TRBJ2-7	TRBD2	CAISELAGEGEQYF
TRBV10-3	TRBJ2-7	NA	CAITRGVTYEQYF
TRBV29-1	TRBJ1-5	NA	CSVLDRNQPQHF
TRBV4-1	TRBJ2-1	NA	CASSQASANEQFF
TRBV18	TRBJ2-7	NA	CASSPNGRAYEQYF
TRBV25-1	TRBJ2-1	NA	CASRLANGNEQFF
TRBV29-1	TRBJ1-1	TRBD1	CSVGDRGTEAFF
TRBV4-3	TRBJ2-7	NA	CASSQDKGSNNEQYF
TRBV30	TRBJ1-1	NA	CAWSVMNTEAFF
TRBV27	TRBJ1-1	NA	CASRANSRNTEAFF
TRBV30	TRBJ2-3	NA	CAWVEGAEDTQYF
TRBV4-3	TRBJ2-6	TRBD2	CASSHLAGRSGANVLTF
TRBV23-1	TRBJ1-2	NA	CASSGPYRYTF
TRBV30	TRBJ1-5	TRBD1	CAWSGQGYQPQHF
TRBV4-3	TRBJ2-1	TRBD2	CASSQDVAGGPGGEQFF
TRBV30	TRBJ2-1	NA	CAWSPNPGSTHEQFF
TRBV18	TRBJ2-7	NA	CASSPPTIYEQYF
TRBV29-1	TRBJ2-6	NA	CSVLSPSGANVLTF
TRBV9	TRBJ2-4	NA	CASSVDVLAKNIQYF
TRBV28	TRBJ1-1	TRBD1	CASSTAQGVRAFF
TRBV7-9	TRBJ1-1	TRBD1	CASSARTGKNTEAFF
TRBV6-1	TRBJ1-1	NA	CASRAGQNTEAFF
TRBV18	TRBJ2-7	NA	CASSHGGSYEQYF
TRBV9	TRBJ1-5	NA	CASSVAGRDNQPQHF
TRBV28	TRBJ1-4	TRBD1	CASSPRTGSASNEKLFF
TRBV7-9	TRBJ1-1	NA	CASSLTTGNTEAFF
TRBV15	TRBJ2-1	TRBD2	CATSRGQAGDNEQFF
TRBV9	TRBJ2-3	TRBD1	CASSVDPTGIPDTQYF
TRBV7-3	TRBJ2-5	NA	CASSLVAVRAETQYF
TRBV10-3	TRBJ2-1	TRBD1	CAIRGTGNEQFF
TRBV4-3	TRBJ2-7	TRBD1	CASSQDGKRGREQYF
TRBV14	TRBJ2-1	TRBD1	CASSQALGQYNEQFF
TRBV5-1	TRBJ2-5	NA	CASSQMSGETQYF
TRBV5-6	TRBJ2-6	NA	CASNPKGANVLTF
TRBV30	TRBJ2-3	TRBD1	CAWQRTGLTDTQYF
TRBV28	TRBJ2-4	NA	CASSPYPQSIQYF
TRBV9	TRBJ2-5	NA	CASSVGGSGETQYF